Listed here are 19 T cell receptor beta chains from one sample, sequenced in a study of T cell responses to AZD1222 COVID-19 vaccine. Sequencing used immunoSEQ multiplex PCR; TCRdb keeps in-frame clones, though not all of them. The sample contains about 210,000 clones, around 94% of which appear only once. The sample was peripheral blood, taken 28 days after the second dose of the MenACWY control vaccine. The source is an adult who received the MenACWY meningococcal vaccine as a control.

In its sample, this clone was seen once. The rearrangement uses TRBV7-3 and TRBJ2-3; 7 nucleotides line up with TRBD1. Trimming took 4 bases from V and 2 from J; bases not matched to a gene: 3. The CDR3 is made up of 14 amino acids. Germline CDR1 reads SGHTA; CDR2 reads FQGTGA. The CDR3 DNA is TGTGCCAGCAGCTCGGGACAGCCCACAGATACGCAGTATTTT. Translating gives CASSSGQPTDTQYF.

The chain employs TRBV10-3 and TRBJ2-1; 8 bases line up with TRBD1. The CDR3 has 15 amino acids. Trimming cost V 4 bases and J 3 bases; bases outside gene matches: 5. Per the germline V gene, CDR1 is ENHRY and CDR2 is SYGVKD. CDR3 sequence (DNA): TGTGCCATCAGTGCCGCAGGGGGCAGCTACAATGAGCAGTTCTTC. This encodes CAISAAGGSYNEQFF.

The chain uses TRBV7-9 and TRBJ2-3; D is possibly TRBD1 (6 bases). V was pared by 2 bases and J by 0 bases, with 9 bases between. The CDR3 extends over 15 amino acids. Germline CDR1 SEHNR, CDR2 FQNEAQ (reference sequence). The CDR3 nucleotides read TGTGCCAGCAGCTTAAGGCAGGGGAGCACAGATACGCAGTATTTT. This codes for CASSLRQGSTDTQYF.

The V gene is TRBV28, the J gene TRBJ1-5, with D perhaps TRBD1 (5 bases). The CDR3 has 16 amino acids. Trimming stripped 2 bases from V and 1 base from J, with 12 bases between. Per the germline V gene, CDR1 is MDHEN and CDR2 is SYDVKM. The CDR3 loop is CASSLEGGASNQPQHF. The CDR3 nucleotides read TGTGCCAGCAGTTTAGAAGGCGGGGCGAGCAATCAGCCCCAGCATTTT.

This clone is a singleton in its sample. V usage is TRBV2 and J usage is TRBJ1-2; TRBD1 aligns across 7 bases. CDR1 is SNHLY and CDR2 is FYNNEI in the germline V gene. Unmatched junction bases numbered 5, after V lost 1 base and J lost 6 bases. The CDR3 length is 14 residues. CDR3 residues: CASSEERTGHGYTF. In nucleotides, the CDR3 is TGTGCCAGCAGTGAAGAACGGACAGGCCATGGCTACACCTTC.

This sequence joins TRBV28 and TRBJ2-1, with 8 bases identical to TRBD2. This CDR3 comprises 16 residues. After removal of 5 bases from V and 7 bases from J, the junction contained 13 bases not matched to a gene. Germline V gives CDR1 MDHEN, CDR2 SYDVKM. CDR3 nucleotide sequence: TGTGCCAGCAGTCTCCTGAGCGGGAGTGCGGGGAATGAGCAGTTCTTC. Protein product: CASSLLSGSAGNEQFF.

V and J are TRBV27 and TRBJ2-3; TRBD2 matches 9 bases. The CDR3 totals 16 residues. Looked up from germline, CDR1 is MNHEY and CDR2 is SMNVEV (reference sequence). V gave up 5 bases and J gave up 5 bases; unmatched junction bases: 11. CDR3 loop: CASSGLAGAIQDTQYF. The CDR3, as DNA: TGTGCCAGCAGTGGGTTAGCGGGAGCGATTCAAGATACGCAGTATTTT.

This sequence joins TRBV29-1 and TRBJ2-1, with TRBD1 identical over 8 bases. This CDR3 spans 15 amino acids. With V trimmed by 3 bases and J by 6 bases, 10 bases remained unmatched. Germline assignment: CDR1 SQVTM and CDR2 ANQGSEA. This CDR3 reads CSVEFWDRTGNEQFF. The DNA for the CDR3 is TGCAGCGTTGAGTTTTGGGACAGGACCGGCAATGAGCAGTTCTTC.

This chain joins TRBV2 and TRBJ1-2; 8 nucleotides match TRBD1. The J segment lost 5 bases and the V segment lost 6 bases, leaving 11 bases of the junction unmatched. Per germline, CDR1 SNHLY and CDR2 FYNNEI. This CDR3 contains 15 residues. The DNA for the CDR3 is TGTGCCAGCAGAGGCCCCAGGGGGCAAAGGTATGGCTACACCTTC. It encodes CASRGPRGQRYGYTF.

This clone was counted once. The gene calls are TRBV30 and TRBJ2-7; unclear D gene. The V end was cut by 2 bases, the J end by 2 bases, with 4 bases between. This CDR3 comprises 11 residues. Germline V gene data show CDR1 as GTSNPN and CDR2 as SVGIG (reference sequence). The CDR3: CAWSSTYEQYF. Here the CDR3 DNA reads TGTGCCTGGAGTTCTACCTACGAGCAGTACTTC.

The CDR3 here is CASSESTATEAFF. The CDR3 coding sequence is TGTGCCAGCAGTGAGTCGACGGCAACTGAAGCTTTCTTT. The chain links TRBV2 to TRBJ1-1; no definite D call. The ends were cut back, 3 bases at V and 5 bases at J, with 10 bases in the middle. This CDR3 has 13 amino acids. Germline V CDR1 and CDR2: SNHLY, FYNNEI.

The J gene is TRBJ2-7, the V gene TRBV12-3 or TRBV12-4; D is undetermined. V dropped 5 bases and J dropped 1 base, with 9 bases sitting between them. The CDR3 consists of 13 residues. The CDR3 protein is CASSRVRSYEQYF. For the CDR3, the DNA is TGTGCCAGCAGTCGGGTAAGATCCTACGAGCAGTACTTC.

The gene calls are TRBV27 and TRBJ2-3; weak D call: TRBD1 (7 bases). The CDR3 is made up of 15 amino acids. V shed 6 bases and J shed 0 bases, with 13 bases lying between them. Germline V gene lookup returns CDR1 MNHEY and CDR2 SMNVEV (reference sequence). The CDR3 is CASRRGQSSTDTQYF. The CDR3 DNA follows: TGTGCCAGCAGGCGGGGACAGAGTAGCACAGATACGCAGTATTTT.

The gene calls are TRBV28 and TRBJ1-1; D ambiguous. CDR1 is MDHEN and CDR2 is SYDVKM in the germline V gene. V gave up 4 bases and J gave up 0 bases, with 6 bases separating them. The CDR3 is 13 amino acids. The CDR3 sequence is CASSSGVNTEAFF. The CDR3 DNA sequence: TGTGCCAGCAGTTCGGGCGTGAACACTGAAGCTTTCTTT.

The chain uses TRBV27 and TRBJ1-4, with no clear D. The length of the CDR3 is 14 residues. V was shortened by 3 bases and J by 3 bases, with 8 bases between the two germline ends. The V gene's germline CDR1 is MNHEY and CDR2 SMNVEV (reference sequence). CDR3 in DNA: TGTGCCAGCAGTTTGTCCCGGGCTAATGAAAAACTGTTTTTT. Its translation is CASSLSRANEKLFF.

The chain recombines TRBV25-1 with TRBJ1-1; unclear D gene. The V end lost 2 bases, the J end lost 4 bases, and 17 bases lay between the germline ends. The CDR3 is made up of 16 amino acids. Per germline, CDR1 MGHDK and CDR2 SYGVNS. In DNA, the CDR3 is TGTGCCAGCAGTGAAGCAGCGGTTGGGGTGAGCACTGAAGCTTTCTTT. Its translation is CASSEAAVGVSTEAFF. Full variable domain (rest looked up from reference TRBV25-1 and TRBJ1-1): EADIYQTPRYLVIGTGKKITLECSQTMGHDKMYWYQQDPGMELHLIHYSYGVNSTEKGDLSSESTVSRIRTEHFPLTLESARPSHTSQYLCASSEAAVGVSTEAFFGQGTRLTVV.

This chain uses TRBV4-3 with TRBJ2-7; TRBD1 might be the D (5 bases). CDR3 size: 13 residues. Per the germline V gene, CDR1 is LGHNA and CDR2 is YSLEER. Trimming stripped 4 bases from V and 3 bases from J, with 10 bases between. The CDR3 DNA reads TGCGCCAGCAGCCGATCGACAGACTACGAGCAGTACTTC. This translates into CASSRSTDYEQYF.

The chain employs TRBV16 and TRBJ1-5; tentatively, D is TRBD1 (6 bases). The CDR3 is made up of 13 amino acids. Between the trimmed V and J ends, which lost 0 bases and 7 bases, there was a span of 7 bases. Germline V lookup: CDR1 KGHSY, CDR2 FQNENV. The CDR3 coding sequence is TGTGCCAGCAGCCAATCTGGGGGCCAGCCCCAGCATTTT. Encoded protein: CASSQSGGQPQHF.

As DNA, the CDR3 is TGCAGCGTTGAGTGGTCAGTCCTCCCGACCCAGTACTTC. It is translated as CSVEWSVLPTQYF. V usage is TRBV29-1 and J usage is TRBJ2-5; D gene uncertain. CDR1 SQVTM and CDR2 ANQGSEA come from the germline V gene. V gave up 3 bases and J gave up 7 bases, with 15 bases separating them. The CDR3 totals 13 residues.